This TCR beta chain was recorded in a study of OX40 agonist ivuxolimab in advanced cancers. Study-level information: A diagnosis of hepatocellular carcinoma, melanoma, renal cell or head and neck cancer was present in dose-escalation patients. Antecedent anti-PD-1, anti-PD-L1 or anti-CTLA-4 therapy was permissible, with roughly 40% having received some. Study results and caveats: In general, CD8+ T cells held more expanded clones than CD4+ did, on average. In the 0.1 to 3.0 mg/kg range, CD4+ and CD8+ blood T cells had expanded clonally by week 6.

Note on this clone: Antigen unknown.

Sequenced by immunoSEQ multiplex PCR; TCRdb stores in-frame clones only, minus some. The top ten clones hold around 10% of a sample with 40,000 to 50,000 clones, 86% of them seen once. Looked up from germline, CDR1 is SGHTA and CDR2 is FQGNSA. Trimming left V 5 bases short and J 5 bases short, with 4 bases between. The CDR3 totals 11 residues. The material was CD4+ or CD8+ T cells sorted from blood, obtained in a trial of the OX40 agonist ivuxolimab. The V gene is TRBV7-2, the J gene TRBJ2-4, with D uncertain. The clonotype originates from an adult with an advanced solid tumor such as melanoma, head and neck, liver or kidney cancer. This CDR3 reads CASSMQNIQYF. CDR3 DNA: TGTGCCAGCAGCATGCAAAACATTCAGTACTTC.